This TCR beta chain was identified during a study of blood T cell repertoires in COVID-19. Study-wide context: Researchers got acute and convalescent COVID-19 samples from the United States, Italy and Spain. The cDNA or gDNA used as material had been derived from T cells, B-cell-depleted T cells, or PBMCs.

Germline-derived CDR1 and CDR2 are SGHAT and FQNNGV. The CDR3 spans 16 residues. V was pared by 5 bases and J by 1 base, with 12 bases between. How the authors handled the data: Reference gene primer amplification gave nucleated cell count estimates. Method: immunoSEQ multiplex PCR; TCRdb's copy keeps in-frame clones and lacks some. That table is the source of V, J and clone size, and D and trimming were worked out from the DNA. The sample lists almost 90,000 clones, over 75% seen once, with around 10% in the top ten. This clonotype was obtained from an elderly man with acute or convalescent COVID-19. Sequencing input: peripheral blood. V is TRBV11-2 and J is TRBJ1-6; D is perhaps TRBD1 (5 bases). This CDR3 is CASSPGGISYNSPLHF. The CDR3 bases are TGTGCCAGCAGCCCCGGGGGAATTTCCTATAATTCACCCCTCCACTTT.